This T cell receptor (beta chain) was identified during a study of blood T cell repertoires in COVID-19. As handled by the study authors: Reference gene primers were amplified, and this amplification served to estimate nucleated cell counts. Here immunoSEQ multiplex PCR was the method, and the copy in TCRdb shows in-frame clones only, minus some. That table is the source of V, J and clone size, and D and trimming were worked out from the DNA. Of over 200,000 clones listed, around 92% were seen once; the top ten hold less than 4%. The CDR3 loop spans 14 amino acids. Trimming took 4 bases from V and 4 from J, leaving 12 bases between them. The germline V gene has CDR1 SGHRS and CDR2 YFSETQ.

The V and J genes are TRBV5-1 and TRBJ1-5; D is possibly TRBD1 (5 bases). The sequencing sample was made of PBMCs or T cells enriched from blood (not recorded which). The sequence came from a woman aged 30 to 39 with acute COVID-19. CDR3 nucleotide sequence: TGCGCCAGCAGCCCGGGGGGGGGTAATCAGCCCCAGCATTTT. Protein: CASSPGGGNQPQHF.